This T cell receptor beta chain derives from a study of early T cells in non-severe SARS-CoV-2 infection. Per the germline V gene, CDR1 is SEHNR and CDR2 is FQNEAQ (reference sequence). Between the trimmed V and J ends, which lost 6 bases and 11 bases, there was a span of 14 bases. The CDR3 is 13 residues long. Using its own MiXCR run on the 5' RACE reads, TCRdb lists one record per CDR3 protein. The table lists some 71,000 distinct CDR3 sequences, 9.5% of them singletons. This clonotype was detected only a few times. This TCR came from an adult who was a healthcare worker with PCR-confirmed SARS-CoV-2 infection or an uninfected control (not recorded which). This chain connects TRBV7-9 to TRBJ1-6, with D uncertain. Sequenced input: whole blood. The CDR3 coding sequence is TGTGCCAGCAGTTTCGGTGCGCTTGCACCCCTCCACTTT. The encoded protein is CASSFGALAPLHF.